These 16 T cell receptor beta chains were all obtained from the same sample, sequenced in a study of T-cell reconstitution after alpha-beta-depleted transplantation in children. Preparation of the TCRbeta library involved a method that used unique molecular identifiers. TCRdb re-analysed the PCR reads in MiXCR, keeping a single row per CDR3 protein. The sample shows tens of thousands of distinct CDR3 sequences, over 12% of them seen only once. This material consisted of PBMCs, mostly from graft donor cells, taken 180 days after TCRalphabeta/CD19-depleted stem cell transplant. The receptors originated from a male patient under 10 years old who had a stem cell transplant for acute lymphoblastic leukemia, so the T cells may come from the graft donor.

The V call is TRBV4-3, the J call TRBJ2-7; 7 nucleotides agree with TRBD1. CDR3 size: 14 residues. Germline CDR1 reads LGHNA; CDR2 reads YSLEER. Losses at the gene ends were 4 bases for V and 0 bases for J; bases not matched to a gene: 3. CDR3 in DNA: TGCGCCAGCAGCCTTTGGGACAGCTCCTACGAGCAGTACTTC. Protein product: CASSLWDSSYEQYF.

This clonotype was observed a handful of times. V is TRBV20-1 and J is TRBJ2-7, with D perhaps TRBD1 or TRBD2 (5 bases each). V was shortened by 5 bases and J by 0 bases, with 11 bases between the two germline ends. Germline lookup yields CDR1 DFQATT and CDR2 SNEGSKA (reference sequence). The CDR3 spans 13 residues. DNA of the CDR3: TGCAGTGCTTGGGACGTTAGCTCCTACGAGCAGTACTTC. Translating gives CSAWDVSSYEQYF.

V and J are TRBV28 and TRBJ1-4, with 10 bases identical to TRBD1. The CDR3 spans 14 residues. Per germline, CDR1 MDHEN and CDR2 SYDVKM. Losses at the gene ends were 6 bases for V and 8 bases for J; bases not matched to a gene: 6. The CDR3 is CASRLGQGVEKLFF. The DNA of the CDR3 is TGTGCCAGCAGACTCGGACAGGGGGTCGAAAAACTGTTTTTT.

The J gene is TRBJ1-2, the V gene TRBV12-3 or TRBV12-4; D unresolved. This CDR3 comprises 12 residues. V was shortened by 6 bases and J by 8 bases, with 13 bases between the two germline ends. This CDR3 is CASSGPLRGYTF. DNA for the CDR3: TGTGCCAGCAGCGGACCCTTAAGGGGCTACACCTTC.

The table lists this clonotype with a few counts. The genes are TRBV6-1 and TRBJ2-2; TRBD1 aligns across 7 bases. V lost 7 bases, J lost 6 bases, and 8 bases stayed unmatched. Germline CDR1 and CDR2: MNHNS and SASEGT. The CDR3 extends over 14 amino acids. The CDR3 DNA reads TGTGCCAGCACCCGACAGGGTCGGGCCGGGGAGCTGTTTTTT. Translation: CASTRQGRAGELFF.

This clonotype was seen a handful of times. The chain uses TRBV20-1 and TRBJ2-7; no reliable D call. The CDR3 totals 12 residues. V was pared by 4 bases and J by 5 bases, with 12 bases between. The germline gives CDR1 DFQATT, CDR2 SNEGSKA (reference sequence). This chain's CDR3 is CSATYRGDEQYF. The DNA of the CDR3 is TGCAGTGCTACATATCGTGGGGACGAGCAGTACTTC.

The rearrangement joins TRBV7-2 to TRBJ2-7, with no clear D. Per germline, CDR1 SGHTA and CDR2 FQGNSA. V lost 4 bases to trimming and J lost 4 bases, with 8 bases between them. The CDR3 sequence is 12 residues long. CDR3 nucleotides: TGTGCCAGCAGCTGGATCGCTTACGAGCAGTACTTC. Amino acid sequence: CASSWIAYEQYF.

This clonotype was recorded a few times. An end of the junction does not agree with germline; a read error may underlie this. V and J are TRBV7-7 and TRBJ2-2; the D gene is possibly TRBD2 (5 bases). In germline, CDR1 is SSHAT, CDR2 FNYEAQ (reference sequence). The CDR3 covers 14 residues. CDR3: CASSLGGAYGELFF. Here the CDR3 DNA reads TGTGCTAGCAGCTTAGGAGGAGCCTACGGGGAGCTGTTTTTT.

This clonotype showed up just a few times. The chain links TRBV10-3 to TRBJ1-4; perhaps TRBD1 as D (5 bases). Trimming took 0 bases from V and 7 from J, leaving 12 bases between them. There are 15 residues in the CDR3. CDR1 and CDR2 from the germline V gene are ENHRY and SYGVKD. The CDR3 DNA sequence: TGTGCCATCAGTGAGTCGGGTAGGGGAGGTGAAAAACTGTTTTTT. As protein: CAISESGRGGEKLFF.

A few counts support this clonotype. The rearrangement uses TRBV3-1 and TRBJ1-2, with TRBD1 identical over 10 bases. V lost 4 bases to trimming and J lost 4 bases; unmatched junction nucleotides: 3. The CDR3 runs 14 residues. Germline CDR1 and CDR2: LGHDT and YNNKEL (reference sequence). CDR3 nucleotides: TGTGCCAGCAGCCCCGGACAGGGGGGCTATGGCTACACCTTC. Residues: CASSPGQGGYGYTF.

In its sample, this clonotype was seen a few times. The chain has TRBV7-9 and TRBJ2-7; no firm D call. This CDR3 comprises 16 residues. CDR1 and CDR2 (germline): SEHNR, FQNEAQ (reference sequence). V dropped 1 base and J dropped 0 bases, with 13 bases sitting between them. This CDR3 reads CASSLEVGGTSYEQYF. The CDR3 region has the DNA TGTGCCAGCAGCTTAGAGGTGGGCGGAACCTCCTACGAGCAGTACTTC.

The chain recombines TRBV7-9 with TRBJ1-6; D gene uncertain. Trimming took off 1 base at V and 13 bases at J, with 5 bases between the two ends. The CDR3 contains 11 residues. The V gene's germline CDR1 is SEHNR and CDR2 FQNEAQ (reference sequence). This CDR3 is CASSLGAPLHF. The CDR3 DNA sequence: TGTGCCAGCAGCTTAGGCGCGCCCCTCCACTTT.

This clonotype has just a few counts. The chain links TRBV5-1 to TRBJ2-1; the match to TRBD2 covers 14 bases. From germline, CDR1 is SGHRS and CDR2 YFSETQ. With V trimmed by 4 bases and J by 8 bases, 2 bases remained unmatched. The CDR3 is made up of 14 amino acids. The CDR3 reads CASSGLAGGHEQFF. The DNA for the CDR3 is TGCGCCAGCAGCGGACTAGCGGGAGGTCATGAGCAGTTCTTC.

This clonotype was seen many times. The chain is built from TRBV12-3 or TRBV12-4 and TRBJ2-5; D is undetermined. V shed 8 bases and J shed 5 bases, with 15 bases lying between them. The CDR3 loop spans 13 amino acids. As DNA, the CDR3 is TGTGCCAGCTCCTCCCTGAGCCGGGAGACCCAGTACTTC. Protein: CASSSLSRETQYF.

The CDR3 reads CASSLWTSGYTGELFF. Written as DNA, the CDR3 is TGTGCCAGCAGCTTGTGGACTAGCGGTTATACCGGGGAGCTGTTTTTT. The chain carries TRBV7-3 and TRBJ2-2; 10 bases align to TRBD2. The CDR3 runs 16 residues. With 3 bases clipped from V and 5 bases from J, the junction kept 6 bases outside the gene matches. The V gene's germline CDR1 is SGHTA and CDR2 FQGTGA.

This chain joins TRBV6-5 and TRBJ2-5; D unresolved. Germline loops: CDR1 MNHEY, CDR2 SVGAGI. The CDR3 spans 15 residues. V was clipped by 0 bases and J by 5 bases, with 13 bases between them. This chain's CDR3 is CASSYSGGEWETQYF. DNA for the CDR3: TGTGCCAGCAGTTACTCCGGCGGAGAGTGGGAGACCCAGTACTTC.